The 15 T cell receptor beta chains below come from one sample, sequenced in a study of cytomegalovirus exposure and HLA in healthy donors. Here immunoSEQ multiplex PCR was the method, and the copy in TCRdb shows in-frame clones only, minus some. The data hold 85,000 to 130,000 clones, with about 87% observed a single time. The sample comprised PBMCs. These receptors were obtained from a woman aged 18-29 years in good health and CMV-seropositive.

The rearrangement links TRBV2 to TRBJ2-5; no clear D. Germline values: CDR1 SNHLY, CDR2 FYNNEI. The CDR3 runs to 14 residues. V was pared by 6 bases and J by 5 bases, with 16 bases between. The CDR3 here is CASSPLGIGETQYF. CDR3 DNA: TGTGCCAGCAGCCCACTTGGAATCGGGGAGACCCAGTACTTC.

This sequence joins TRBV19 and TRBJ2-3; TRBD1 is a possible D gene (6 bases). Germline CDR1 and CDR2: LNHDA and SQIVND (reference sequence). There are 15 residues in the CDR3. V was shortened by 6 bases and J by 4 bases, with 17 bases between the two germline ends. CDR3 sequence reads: CASSDSDRFPDTQYF. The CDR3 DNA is TGTGCCAGTAGCGACTCTGACAGGTTCCCAGATACGCAGTATTTT.

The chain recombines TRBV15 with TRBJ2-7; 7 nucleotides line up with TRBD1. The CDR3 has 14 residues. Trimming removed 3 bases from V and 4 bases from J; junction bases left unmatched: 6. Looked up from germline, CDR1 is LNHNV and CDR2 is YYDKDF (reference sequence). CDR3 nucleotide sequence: TGTGCCACCAGCAGGACCGGGACAGAGTACGAGCAGTACTTC. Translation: CATSRTGTEYEQYF.

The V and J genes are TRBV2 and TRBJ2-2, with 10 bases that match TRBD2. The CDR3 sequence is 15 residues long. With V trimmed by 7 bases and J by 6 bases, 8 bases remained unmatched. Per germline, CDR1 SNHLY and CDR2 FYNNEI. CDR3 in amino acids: CASTILAGVAGELFF. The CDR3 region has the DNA TGTGCCAGCACAATCCTAGCGGGGGTGGCCGGGGAGCTGTTTTTT.

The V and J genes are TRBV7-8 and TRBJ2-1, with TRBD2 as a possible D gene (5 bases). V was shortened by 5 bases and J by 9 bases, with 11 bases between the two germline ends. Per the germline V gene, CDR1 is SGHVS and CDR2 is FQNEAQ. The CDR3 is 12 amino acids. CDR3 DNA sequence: TGTGCCAGCAGCCCGTCTCGGGGTGAGCAGTTCTTC. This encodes CASSPSRGEQFF.

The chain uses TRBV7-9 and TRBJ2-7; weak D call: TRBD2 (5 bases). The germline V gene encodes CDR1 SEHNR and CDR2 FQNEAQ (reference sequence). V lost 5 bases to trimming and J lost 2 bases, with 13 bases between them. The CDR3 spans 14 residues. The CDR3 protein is CASSPREGPYEQYF. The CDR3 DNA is TGTGCCAGCAGCCCCCGGGAAGGGCCCTACGAGCAGTACTTC.

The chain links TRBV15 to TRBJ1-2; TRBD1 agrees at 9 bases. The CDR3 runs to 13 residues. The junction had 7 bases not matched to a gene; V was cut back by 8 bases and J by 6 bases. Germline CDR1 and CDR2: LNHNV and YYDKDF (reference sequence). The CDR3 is CATGRDRVNGYTF. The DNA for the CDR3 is TGTGCCACCGGCCGGGACAGGGTGAATGGCTACACCTTC.

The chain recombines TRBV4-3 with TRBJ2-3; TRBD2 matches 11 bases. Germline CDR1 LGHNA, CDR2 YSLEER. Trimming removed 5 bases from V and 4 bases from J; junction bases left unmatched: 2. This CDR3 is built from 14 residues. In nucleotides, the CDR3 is TGCGCCAGCAGCGATAGCGGGGGGGCAGATACGCAGTATTTT. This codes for CASSDSGGADTQYF.

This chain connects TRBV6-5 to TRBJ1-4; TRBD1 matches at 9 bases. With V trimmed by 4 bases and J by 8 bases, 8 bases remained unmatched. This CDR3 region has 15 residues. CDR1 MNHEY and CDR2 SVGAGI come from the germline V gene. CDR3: CASSLTGGIREKLFF. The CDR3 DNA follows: TGTGCCAGCAGTTTGACAGGGGGAATTCGGGAAAAACTGTTTTTT.

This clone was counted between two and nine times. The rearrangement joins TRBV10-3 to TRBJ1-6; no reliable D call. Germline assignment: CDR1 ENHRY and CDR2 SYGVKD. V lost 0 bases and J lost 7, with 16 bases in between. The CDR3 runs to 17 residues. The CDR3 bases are TGTGCCATCAGTGAGTCTGCAGAGTCCATAGCGAATTCACCCCTCCACTTT. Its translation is CAISESAESIANSPLHF.

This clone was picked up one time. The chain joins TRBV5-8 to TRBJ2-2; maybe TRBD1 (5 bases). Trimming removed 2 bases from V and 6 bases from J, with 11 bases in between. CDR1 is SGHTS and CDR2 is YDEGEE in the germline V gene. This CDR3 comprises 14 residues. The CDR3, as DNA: TGTGCCAGCAGCTTCGCGCAGGGTGCCGGGGAGCTGTTTTTT. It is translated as CASSFAQGAGELFF.

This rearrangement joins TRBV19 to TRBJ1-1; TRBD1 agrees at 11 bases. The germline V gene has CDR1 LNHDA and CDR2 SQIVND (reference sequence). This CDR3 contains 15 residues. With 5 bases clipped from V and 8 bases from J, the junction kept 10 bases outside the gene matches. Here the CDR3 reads CASSPPGTGGREAFF. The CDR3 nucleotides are TGTGCCAGTAGTCCACCGGGGACAGGGGGTAGGGAAGCTTTCTTT.

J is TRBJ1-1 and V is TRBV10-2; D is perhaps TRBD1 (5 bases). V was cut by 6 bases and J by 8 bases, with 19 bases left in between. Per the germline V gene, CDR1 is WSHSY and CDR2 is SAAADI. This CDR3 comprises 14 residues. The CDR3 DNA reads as TGCGCCAGCAGGAAGAGCAGGGCGGAAACCGAAGCTTTCTTT. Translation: CASRKSRAETEAFF.

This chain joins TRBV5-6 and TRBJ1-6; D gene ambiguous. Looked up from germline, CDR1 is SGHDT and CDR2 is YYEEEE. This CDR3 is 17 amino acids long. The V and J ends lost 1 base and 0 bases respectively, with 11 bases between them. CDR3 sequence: CASSLSAGGSYNSPLHF. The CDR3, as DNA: TGTGCCAGCAGCTTGTCAGCAGGTGGCTCCTATAATTCACCCCTCCACTTT.

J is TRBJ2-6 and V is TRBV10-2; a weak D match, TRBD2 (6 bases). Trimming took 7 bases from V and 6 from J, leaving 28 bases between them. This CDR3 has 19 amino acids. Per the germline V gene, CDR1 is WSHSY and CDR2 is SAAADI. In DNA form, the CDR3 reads TGCGCCAGCAAAGGGTTGATAGGGAAGATGGGGGAGGAGGCCAACGTCCTGACTTTC. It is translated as CASKGLIGKMGEEANVLTF.